These T cell receptor beta chains were read from a single sample in a study of cytomegalovirus exposure and HLA in healthy donors. Data came from immunoSEQ multiplex PCR; TCRdb stores just in-frame clones and leaves some out. The sample consists of some 150,000 clones, about 87% of them appearing once. Specimen: PBMCs. These receptors originate from a young man in good health and CMV-seropositive. CDR3s include the opening cysteine and the closing phenylalanine or tryptophan. The order of the fields is J gene, clone size, D gene, V gene, CDR3 protein, CDR3 DNA. The D gene is left open where the match is weak. The size of a clone is reported for some rows only, either as once, few or many, or as a class for expanded clones.

J: TRBJ2-5; size: .; D: TRBD2; V: TRBV7-2; CDR3: CASSLASGGGPETQYF; DNA: TGTGCCAGCAGCTTGGCTAGCGGTGGGGGTCCGGAGACCCAGTACTTC
J: TRBJ2-2; size: .; D: .; V: TRBV15; CDR3: CATLPGHGTGELFF; DNA: TGTGCCACCCTGCCGGGACACGGAACCGGGGAGCTGTTTTTT
J: TRBJ2-7; size: .; D: TRBD2; V: TRBV13; CDR3: CASMQAGGALNIYEQYF; DNA: TGTGCCAGCATGCAAGCGGGAGGGGCCCTAAATATCTACGAGCAGTACTTC
J: TRBJ2-2; size: .; D: TRBD2; V: TRBV5-1; CDR3: CASRTSGSLNTGELFF; DNA: TGCGCCAGCAGGACTAGCGGGAGTTTGAACACCGGGGAGCTGTTTTTT
J: TRBJ2-7; size: .; D: .; V: TRBV11-2; CDR3: CASRLLSRPYEQYF; DNA: TGTGCCAGCAGACTATTGAGCCGACCCTACGAGCAGTACTTC
J: TRBJ1-1; size: .; D: .; V: TRBV5-1; CDR3: CASSLEGAEAFF; DNA: TGCGCCAGCAGCTTGGAGGGGGCTGAAGCTTTCTTT
J: TRBJ2-5; size: .; D: .; V: TRBV5-1; CDR3: CASSPPYLQETQYF; DNA: TGCGCCAGCAGCCCCCCCTACCTCCAAGAGACCCAGTACTTC
J: TRBJ2-3; size: many; D: .; V: TRBV21-1; CDR3: CASSKRLAGTDTQYF; DNA: TGTGCCAGCAGCAAAAGACTAGCGGGCACAGATACGCAGTATTTT
J: TRBJ2-3; size: .; D: TRBD2; V: TRBV6-1; CDR3: CASSDYGGGTDTQYF; DNA: TGTGCCAGCAGTGATTATGGGGGGGGCACAGATACGCAGTATTTT
J: TRBJ1-5; size: .; D: .; V: TRBV27; CDR3: CASSTYNQPQHF; DNA: TGTGCCAGCAGTACCTACAATCAGCCCCAGCATTTT
J: TRBJ1-1; size: once; D: .; V: TRBV4-1; CDR3: CASSIQGTEAFF; DNA: TGCGCCAGCAGCATACAGGGCACTGAAGCTTTCTTT
J: TRBJ1-1; size: .; D: TRBD1; V: TRBV5-1; CDR3: CASSLGQGTGNTEAFF; DNA: TGCGCCAGCAGCTTGGGACAGGGGACAGGGAACACTGAAGCTTTCTTT
J: TRBJ2-4; size: .; D: .; V: TRBV28; CDR3: CASSFGSKNIQYF; DNA: TGTGCCAGCAGTTTTGGCTCAAAAAACATTCAGTACTTC
J: TRBJ1-2; size: .; D: .; V: TRBV5-1; CDR3: CASSFPGVDGYTF; DNA: TGCGCCAGCAGCTTTCCGGGGGTCGATGGCTACACCTTC
J: TRBJ2-7; size: .; D: .; V: TRBV18; CDR3: CASSPPGGHEQYF; DNA: TGTGCCAGCTCACCACCGGGGGGGCACGAGCAGTACTTC
J: TRBJ1-1; size: .; D: .; V: TRBV11-2; CDR3: CASSRGQTNTEAFF; DNA: TGTGCCAGCAGCCGCGGACAAACGAACACTGAAGCTTTCTTT
J: TRBJ1-3; size: .; D: .; V: TRBV29-1; CDR3: CSVEVRRGGSGNTIYF; DNA: TGCAGCGTTGAAGTTCGCCGAGGGGGCTCTGGAAACACCATATATTTT
J: TRBJ1-5; size: .; D: TRBD1; V: TRBV6-1; CDR3: CASSRQGTILQPQHF; DNA: TGTGCCAGCAGCCGACAGGGGACCATACTGCAGCCCCAGCATTTT